A selection of T cell receptor beta chains follows, all from one sample in a study of shared T cell receptors in the human thymus. This table comes from immunoSEQ multiplex PCR, and its TCRdb copy is limited to in-frame clones, with some not included. The sample shows hundreds of thousands of clones, around 87% of them seen only once. These data were likewise used in another study, on human thymus T cells.

Sequenced sample: thymocytes. These receptors were collected from a boy in the first two years of life with a congenital heart defect. The CDR3 runs from the conserved cysteine through the conserved F or W. D genes are given only for firm matches. Rows give clone size only sometimes, using once, few, many, or a class for an expanded clone.

TRBD1	TRBV27	TRBJ1-6	16	.	CASSLKEGQGNSPLHF	TGTGCCAGCAGTTTAAAGGAGGGACAGGGTAATTCACCCCTCCACTTT
.	TRBV7-3	TRBJ1-6	23	.	CASSLKFSFPGVGRGSYNSPLHF	TGTGCCAGCAGCTTAAAGTTTTCTTTTCCGGGGGTAGGTCGAGGGTCCTATAATTCACCCCTCCACTTT
.	TRBV6-1	TRBJ1-1	11	once	CASSYAGLHFF	TGTGCCAGCAGTTACGCAGGGCTGCATTTCTTT
.	TRBV2	TRBJ2-3	17	few	CASSECGQETSTDTQYF	TGTGCCAGCAGTGAATGTGGGCAGGAAACTAGCACAGATACGCAGTATTTT
TRBD2	TRBV28	TRBJ2-1	16	.	CASSLKREYSYNEQFF	TGTGCCAGCAGTTTAAAGCGGGAGTACTCCTACAATGAGCAGTTCTTC
TRBD1	TRBV6-5	TRBJ1-1	15	.	CASSYTRQGGTEAFF	TGTGCCAGCAGTTACACCAGACAGGGGGGCACTGAAGCTTTCTTT
TRBD1	TRBV5-5	TRBJ2-7	18	.	CASSLRTGSVVGIYEQYF	TGTGCCAGCAGCTTAAGGACAGGCTCTGTTGTGGGCATCTACGAGCAGTACTTC
TRBD1	TRBV4-3	TRBJ2-1	15	.	CASSQESQGLHEQFF	TGCGCCAGCAGCCAAGAATCACAGGGGTTGCATGAGCAGTTCTTC
.	TRBV6-1	TRBJ1-5	14	.	CASSDSMGNQPQHF	TGTGCCAGCAGTGATAGCATGGGCAATCAGCCCCAGCATTTT
.	TRBV6-5	TRBJ1-4	16	.	CASSYKPEGTNEKLFF	TGTGCCAGCAGTTACAAACCAGAGGGCACTAATGAAAAACTGTTTTTT
.	TRBV9	TRBJ2-2	15	.	CASSVESGNTGELFF	TGTGCCAGCAGCGTAGAATCAGGGAACACCGGGGAGCTGTTTTTT
TRBD1	TRBV6-5	TRBJ2-2	16	.	CASSYRDRANTGELFF	TGTGCCAGCAGTTACCGGGACAGGGCGAACACCGGGGAGCTGTTTTTT
TRBD2	TRBV5-6	TRBJ2-3	17	.	CASSSPRGERGGDTQYF	TGTGCCAGCAGCTCACCTCGGGGGGAGCGGGGTGGAGATACGCAGTATTTT
TRBD2	TRBV9	TRBJ2-1	14	.	CASSVSRGGDEQFF	TGTGCCAGCAGCGTATCCCGGGGGGGGGATGAGCAGTTCTTC
.	TRBV7-6	TRBJ1-1	15	.	CASSPTFNGYTEAFF	TGTGCCAGCAGCCCGACCTTTAACGGGTACACTGAAGCTTTCTTT
.	TRBV5-6	TRBJ2-7	13	.	CASSDGQFYEQYF	TGTGCCAGCAGCGACGGACAGTTCTACGAGCAGTACTTC
TRBD2	TRBV5-1	TRBJ2-7	15	.	CASSCVPGGSYEQYF	TGCGCCAGCAGCTGTGTCCCGGGAGGTTCCTACGAGCAGTACTTC
TRBD2	TRBV28	TRBJ2-1	12	once	CATAGGQHEQFF	TGTGCCACCGCGGGGGGGCAGCATGAGCAGTTCTTC
TRBD2	TRBV2	TRBJ2-2	16	.	CASREGRGIGTGELFF	TGTGCCAGCAGAGAGGGGAGGGGAATAGGCACCGGGGAGCTGTTTTTT
.	TRBV27	TRBJ1-1	17	.	CASSLFFPSERSTEAFF	TGTGCCAGCAGTTTATTTTTCCCCTCAGAAAGGAGCACTGAAGCTTTCTTT
.	TRBV28	TRBJ2-2	15	.	CASSLPSVNTGELFF	TGTGCCAGCAGTTTACCTAGCGTGAACACCGGGGAGCTGTTTTTT
.	TRBV6-4	TRBJ2-3	14	.	CASSDDPETDTQYF	TGTGCCAGCAGTGACGATCCTGAGACAGATACGCAGTATTTT
TRBD2	TRBV18	TRBJ2-1	18	.	CASSPWGKRGTIYNEQFF	TGTGCCAGCTCACCTTGGGGGAAGCGGGGAACAATTTACAATGAGCAGTTCTTC
TRBD1	TRBV6-6	TRBJ2-7	16	.	CASSYSLWDRVAEQYF	TGTGCCAGCAGTTACTCTCTATGGGACAGGGTTGCCGAGCAGTACTTC
.	TRBV9	TRBJ2-2	17	.	CASSVDPRQGNTGELFF	TGTGCCAGCAGCGTAGATCCCCGGCAGGGGAACACCGGGGAGCTGTTTTTT
.	TRBV4-2	TRBJ2-7	19	.	CASSQDGGTPTVRRYEQYF	TGTGCCAGCAGCCAAGACGGGGGTACCCCCACGGTTCGTCGGTACGAGCAGTACTTC
.	TRBV11-2	TRBJ1-3	18	.	CASSLGGTGKISGNTIYF	TGTGCCAGCAGCTTAGGGGGAACAGGGAAAATCTCTGGAAACACCATATATTTT
.	TRBV29-1	TRBJ2-7	11	once	CSVEVGGEQYF	TGCAGCGTTGAAGTAGGAGGCGAGCAGTACTTC
.	TRBV30	TRBJ2-1	16	.	CAWSVSRRSSYNEQFF	TGTGCCTGGAGTGTAAGTCGGAGGAGCTCCTACAATGAGCAGTTCTTC
TRBD1	TRBV12-5	TRBJ1-2	14	.	CASGFGTGDYGYTF	TGTGCTAGTGGTTTTGGGACAGGTGACTATGGCTACACCTTC
TRBD1	TRBV7-2	TRBJ1-1	15	few	CASSLRQGENTEAFF	TGTGCCAGCAGCTTACGACAGGGTGAGAACACTGAAGCTTTCTTT
.	TRBV14	TRBJ2-1	16	.	CASSQDDRGEVNEQFF	TGTGCCAGCAGCCAAGACGACAGAGGAGAAGTCAATGAGCAGTTCTTC
.	TRBV14	TRBJ2-7	14	.	CASSQAQGKYEQYF	TGTGCCAGCAGCCAAGCCCAGGGCAAGTACGAGCAGTACTTC
TRBD1	TRBV19	TRBJ1-5	14	once	CASSTRQGPQPQHF	TGTGCCAGTAGTACCCGACAGGGGCCTCAGCCCCAGCATTTT
TRBD2	TRBV28	TRBJ2-7	14	.	CASSAGLALYEQYF	TGTGCCAGCTCTGCGGGACTAGCCCTATACGAGCAGTACTTC
TRBD1	TRBV4-3	TRBJ1-2	18	once	CASSQDRTGGGGIYGYTF	TGCGCCAGCAGCCAAGATAGGACAGGGGGCGGGGGGATTTATGGCTACACCTTC
TRBD2	TRBV28	TRBJ2-1	15	.	CASSSGTRRDNEQFF	TGTGCCAGCAGCTCGGGGACTAGGAGGGACAATGAGCAGTTCTTC
TRBD1	TRBV4-3	TRBJ1-5	15	once	CASSPGQGAGQPQHF	TGCGCCAGCAGCCCTGGACAGGGGGCCGGTCAGCCCCAGCATTTT
.	TRBV5-6	TRBJ2-1	16	.	CASSSGTGALYNEQFF	TGTGCCAGCAGCTCGGGCACAGGAGCACTCTACAATGAGCAGTTCTTC
.	TRBV28	TRBJ1-2	15	.	CASSLGIWQGYGYTF	TGTGCCAGCAGTTTAGGGATTTGGCAGGGATATGGCTACACCTTC
TRBD2	TRBV4-1	TRBJ2-7	18	.	CASSQAVSASGVSYEQYF	TGCGCCAGCAGCCAAGCAGTTTCGGCTAGCGGGGTCTCCTACGAGCAGTACTTC
TRBD2	TRBV5-1	TRBJ2-1	16	.	CASRTKTSGGAVEQFF	TGCGCCAGCAGAACAAAGACTAGCGGGGGGGCCGTTGAGCAGTTCTTC
.	TRBV5-8	TRBJ2-2	16	.	CASSLVCVSGPGELFF	TGTGCCAGCAGCTTGGTTTGCGTTTCGGGTCCCGGGGAGCTGTTTTTT
TRBD1	TRBV18	TRBJ1-6	17	few	CASSPVRDSLIHSPLHF	TGTGCCAGCTCACCAGTGAGGGACAGCTTAATCCATTCACCCCTCCACTTT
TRBD2	TRBV14	TRBJ2-7	13	few	CASSLSTSGEQYF	TGTGCCAGCAGCCTATCGACTAGCGGTGAGCAGTACTTC
TRBD1	TRBV10-3	TRBJ1-2	14	.	CAIREGQGHYGYTF	TGTGCCATCAGGGAGGGACAGGGGCACTATGGCTACACCTTC
TRBD1	TRBV30	TRBJ1-1	14	.	CAWSTDRSNTEAFF	TGTGCCTGGAGTACGGACAGGTCGAACACTGAAGCTTTCTTT
TRBD1	TRBV5-1	TRBJ1-5	15	.	CASRRGQGADQPQHF	TGCGCCAGCAGACGAGGACAGGGGGCCGATCAGCCCCAGCATTTT
.	TRBV6-5	TRBJ2-2	14	.	CATTKGVNTGELFF	TGTGCCACCACCAAGGGGGTGAACACCGGGGAGCTGTTTTTT
.	TRBV7-9	TRBJ2-7	15	once	CASSLDRGRRYEQYF	TGTGCCAGCAGCCTAGACCGGGGGAGGCGCTACGAGCAGTACTTC
.	TRBV2	TRBJ2-3	16	.	CASSAGVGWGRDTQYF	TGTGCCAGCAGTGCCGGAGTGGGATGGGGGCGGGATACGCAGTATTTT
TRBD1	TRBV6-4	TRBJ2-3	15	once	CASSDSLGGPDTQYF	TGTGCCAGCAGTGACTCGTTAGGGGGCCCAGATACGCAGTATTTT
TRBD1	TRBV6-1	TRBJ1-5	14	.	CASSDRGQGQPQHF	TGTGCCAGCAGCGACAGGGGGCAGGGACAGCCCCAGCATTTT
.	TRBV27	TRBJ2-2	15	.	CASSLSGAHTGELFF	TGTGCCAGCAGTTTATCGGGGGCCCACACCGGGGAGCTGTTTTTT
.	TRBV18	TRBJ1-1	14	.	CASSPDSMNTEAFF	TGTGCCAGCTCACCGGACAGCATGAACACTGAAGCTTTCTTT
.	TRBV4-1	TRBJ1-1	14	.	CASSQDYQGTEAFF	TGCGCCAGCAGCCAAGATTACCAGGGCACTGAAGCTTTCTTT
.	TRBV29-1	TRBJ1-6	13	.	CSVALEGDSPLHF	TGCAGCGTTGCTTTGGAGGGAGATTCACCCCTCCACTTT
.	TRBV6-6	TRBJ2-3	11	.	CASRSGDTQYF	TGTGCCAGCAGGTCCGGGGATACGCAGTATTTT